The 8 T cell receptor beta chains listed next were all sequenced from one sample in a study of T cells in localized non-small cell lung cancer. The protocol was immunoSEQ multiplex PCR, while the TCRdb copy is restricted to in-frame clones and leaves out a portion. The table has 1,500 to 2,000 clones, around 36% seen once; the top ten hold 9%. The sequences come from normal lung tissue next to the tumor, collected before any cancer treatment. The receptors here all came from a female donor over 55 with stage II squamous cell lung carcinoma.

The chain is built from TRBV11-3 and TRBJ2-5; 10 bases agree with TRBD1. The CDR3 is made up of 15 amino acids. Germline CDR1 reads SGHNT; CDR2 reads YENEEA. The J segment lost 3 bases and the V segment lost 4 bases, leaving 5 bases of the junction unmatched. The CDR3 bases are TGTGCCAGCAGCTCCAGGACAGGGGGTAAAGAGACCCAGTACTTC. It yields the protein CASSSRTGGKETQYF.

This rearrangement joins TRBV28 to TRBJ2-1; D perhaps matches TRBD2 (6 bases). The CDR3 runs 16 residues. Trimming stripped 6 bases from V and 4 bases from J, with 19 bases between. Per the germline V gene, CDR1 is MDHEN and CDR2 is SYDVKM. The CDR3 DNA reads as TGTGCCAGCAGACGACTCCAGGGTGGGGGGTACAATGAGCAGTTCTTC. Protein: CASRRLQGGGYNEQFF.

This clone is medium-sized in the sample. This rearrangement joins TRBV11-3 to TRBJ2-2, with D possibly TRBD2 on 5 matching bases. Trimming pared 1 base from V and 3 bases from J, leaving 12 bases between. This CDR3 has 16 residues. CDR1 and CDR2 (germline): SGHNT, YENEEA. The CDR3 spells CASSLVGSQYTGELFF. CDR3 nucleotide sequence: TGTGCCAGCAGCTTAGTAGGGAGCCAGTACACCGGGGAGCTGTTTTTT.

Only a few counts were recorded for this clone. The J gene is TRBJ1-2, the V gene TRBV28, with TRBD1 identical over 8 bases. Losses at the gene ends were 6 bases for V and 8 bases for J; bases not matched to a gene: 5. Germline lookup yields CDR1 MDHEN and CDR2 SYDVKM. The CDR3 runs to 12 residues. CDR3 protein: CASSLRTGGYTF. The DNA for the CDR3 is TGTGCCAGCAGCCTGAGGACAGGGGGCTACACCTTC.

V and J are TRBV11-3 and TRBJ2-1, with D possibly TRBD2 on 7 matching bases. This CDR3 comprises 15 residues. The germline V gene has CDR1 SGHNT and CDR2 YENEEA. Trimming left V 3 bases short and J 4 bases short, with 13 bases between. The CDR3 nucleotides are TGTGCCAGCAGCTTGGAGGGGGGAGGGTACAATGAGCAGTTCTTC. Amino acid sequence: CASSLEGGGYNEQFF.

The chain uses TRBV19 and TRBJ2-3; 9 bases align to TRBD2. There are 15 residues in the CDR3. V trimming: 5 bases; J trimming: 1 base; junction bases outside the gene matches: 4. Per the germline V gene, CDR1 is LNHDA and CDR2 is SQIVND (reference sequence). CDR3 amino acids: CASSFRLAGTDTQYF. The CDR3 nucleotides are TGTGCCAGTAGTTTCCGACTAGCGGGCACAGATACGCAGTATTTT.

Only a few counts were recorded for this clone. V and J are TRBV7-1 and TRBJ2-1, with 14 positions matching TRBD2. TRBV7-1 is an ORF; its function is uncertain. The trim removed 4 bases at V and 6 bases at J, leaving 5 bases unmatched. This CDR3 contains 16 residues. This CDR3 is CASSLTGLAGVNEQFF. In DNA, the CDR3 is TGTGCCAGCAGCTTGACGGGACTAGCGGGGGTCAATGAGCAGTTCTTC.

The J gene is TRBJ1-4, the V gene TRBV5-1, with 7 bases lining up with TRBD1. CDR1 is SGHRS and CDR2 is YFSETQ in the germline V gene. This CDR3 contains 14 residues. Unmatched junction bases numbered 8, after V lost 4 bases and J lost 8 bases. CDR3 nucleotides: TGCGCCAGCAGCAGAACAGGGGTTGGCGAAAAACTGTTTTTT. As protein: CASSRTGVGEKLFF. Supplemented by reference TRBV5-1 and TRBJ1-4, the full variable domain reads KAGVTQTPRYLIKTRGQQVTLSCSPISGHRSVSWYQQTPGQGLQFLFEYFSETQRNKGNFPGRFSGRQFSNSRSEMNVSTLELGDSALYLCASSRTGVGEKLFFGSGTQLSVL.